This TCR beta chain is from a study of sequential checkpoint blockade in melanoma. J gave up 0 bases and V 5 bases, and 6 bases lay outside the gene matches. The CDR3 loop spans 17 amino acids. The germline CDR1 and CDR2 sequences are MGHRA and YSYEKL. The treatment here: randomized to nivolumab then ipilimumab (arm A) or the reverse (arm B). No patient had prior DNA-damaging chemotherapy. From thawed PBMCs, live CD3+CD8+ cells negative for CD19 and CD56 were sorted. The table came from immunoSEQ multiplex PCR; TCRdb's copy has only in-frame clones and leaves some out. The sample records 25,000 to 35,000 clones, 77% being singletons.

The specimen was CD8+ T cells sorted from blood (inferred from file names), collected from a patient given nivolumab and ipilimumab in sequence. This chain joins TRBV4-1 and TRBJ2-7; TRBD2 agrees at 14 bases. The TCR originated in a human donor with melanoma. This CDR3 reads CASSTGTSGGSSYEQYF. In nucleotides, the CDR3 is TGCGCCAGCAGCACCGGGACTAGCGGGGGAAGCTCCTACGAGCAGTACTTC.